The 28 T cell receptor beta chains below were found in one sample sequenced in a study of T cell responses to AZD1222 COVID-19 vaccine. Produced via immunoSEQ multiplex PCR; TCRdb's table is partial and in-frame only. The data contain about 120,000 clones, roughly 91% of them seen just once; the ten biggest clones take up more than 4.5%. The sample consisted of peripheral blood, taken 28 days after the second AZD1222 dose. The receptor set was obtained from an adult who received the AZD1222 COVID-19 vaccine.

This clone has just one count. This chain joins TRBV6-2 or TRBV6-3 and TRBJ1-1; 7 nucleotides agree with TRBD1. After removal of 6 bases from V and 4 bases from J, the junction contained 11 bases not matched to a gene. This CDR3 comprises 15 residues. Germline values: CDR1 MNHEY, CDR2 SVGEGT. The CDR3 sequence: CASSNPGGLGTEAFF. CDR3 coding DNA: TGTGCCAGCAGCAACCCAGGGGGGCTCGGCACTGAAGCTTTCTTT.

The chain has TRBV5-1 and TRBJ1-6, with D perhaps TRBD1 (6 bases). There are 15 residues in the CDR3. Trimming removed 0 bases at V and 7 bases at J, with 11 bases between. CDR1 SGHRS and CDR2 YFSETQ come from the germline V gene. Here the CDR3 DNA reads TGCGCCAGCAGCTTGGCCACGGACAGAAATTCACCCCTCCACTTT. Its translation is CASSLATDRNSPLHF.

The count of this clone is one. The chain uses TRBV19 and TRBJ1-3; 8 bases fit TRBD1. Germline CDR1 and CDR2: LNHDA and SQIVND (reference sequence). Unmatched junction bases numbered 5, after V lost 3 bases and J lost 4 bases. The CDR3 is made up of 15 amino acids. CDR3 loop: CASSIGQGRGNTIYF. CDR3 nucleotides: TGTGCCAGTAGTATCGGACAGGGAAGGGGAAACACCATATATTTT.

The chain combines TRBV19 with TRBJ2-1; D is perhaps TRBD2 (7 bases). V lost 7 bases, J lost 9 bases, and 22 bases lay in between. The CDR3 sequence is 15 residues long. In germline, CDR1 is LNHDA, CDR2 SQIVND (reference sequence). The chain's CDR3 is CASTRYRGASSEQFF. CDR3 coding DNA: TGTGCCAGTACCCGATACCGGGGGGCTAGCAGTGAGCAGTTCTTC.

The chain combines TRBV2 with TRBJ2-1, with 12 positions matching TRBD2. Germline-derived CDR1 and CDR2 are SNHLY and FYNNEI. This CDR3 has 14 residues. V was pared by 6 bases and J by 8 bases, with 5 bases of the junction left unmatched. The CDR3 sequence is CASSGTSGWYEQFF. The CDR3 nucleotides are TGTGCCAGCAGCGGGACTAGCGGGTGGTATGAGCAGTTCTTC.

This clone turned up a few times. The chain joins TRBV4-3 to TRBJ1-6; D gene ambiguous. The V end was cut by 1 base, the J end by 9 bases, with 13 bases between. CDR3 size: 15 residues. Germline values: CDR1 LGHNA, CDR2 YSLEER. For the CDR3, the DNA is TGCGCCAGCAGCCAAGGGGTCGGAGGAAGTTCACCCCTCCACTTT. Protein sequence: CASSQGVGGSSPLHF.

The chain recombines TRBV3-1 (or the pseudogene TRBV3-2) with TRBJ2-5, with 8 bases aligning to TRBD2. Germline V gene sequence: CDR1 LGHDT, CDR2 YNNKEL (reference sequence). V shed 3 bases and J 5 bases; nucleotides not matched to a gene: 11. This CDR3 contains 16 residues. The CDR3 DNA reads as TGTGCCAGCAGCCAGGGAATAGCGGGGAGCTTGGAGACCCAGTACTTC. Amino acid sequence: CASSQGIAGSLETQYF.

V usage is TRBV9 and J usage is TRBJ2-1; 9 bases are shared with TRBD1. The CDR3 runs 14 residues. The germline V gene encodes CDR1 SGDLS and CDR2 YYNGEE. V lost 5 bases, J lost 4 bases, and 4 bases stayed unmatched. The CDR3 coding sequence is TGTGCCAGCAGAGGGACAGGGCAATACAATGAGCAGTTCTTC. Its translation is CASRGTGQYNEQFF.

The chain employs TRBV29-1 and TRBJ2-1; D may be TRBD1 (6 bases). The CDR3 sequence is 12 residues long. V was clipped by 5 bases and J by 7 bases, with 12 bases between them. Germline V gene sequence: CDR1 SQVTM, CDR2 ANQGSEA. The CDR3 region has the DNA TGCAGCGTTAAACAGGGCTTAAATGAGCAGTTCTTC. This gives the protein CSVKQGLNEQFF.

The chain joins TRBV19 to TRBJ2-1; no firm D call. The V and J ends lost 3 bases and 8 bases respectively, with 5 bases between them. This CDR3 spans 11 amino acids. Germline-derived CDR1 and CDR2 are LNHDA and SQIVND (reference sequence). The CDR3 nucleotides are TGTGCCAGTAGTATGGGGTATGAGCAGTTCTTC. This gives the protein CASSMGYEQFF.

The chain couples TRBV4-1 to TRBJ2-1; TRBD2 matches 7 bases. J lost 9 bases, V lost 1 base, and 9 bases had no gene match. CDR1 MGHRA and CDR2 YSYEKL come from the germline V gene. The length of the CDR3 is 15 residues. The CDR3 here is CASSQVLAGDGEQFF. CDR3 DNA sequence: TGCGCCAGCAGCCAAGTTTTGGCGGGAGATGGTGAGCAGTTCTTC.

The CDR3 sequence: CATSREDGFNEQFF. The CDR3 DNA sequence: TGTGCCACCAGCAGGGAAGACGGATTTAATGAGCAGTTCTTC. The rearrangement links TRBV15 to TRBJ2-1; D gene uncertain. CDR1 and CDR2 (germline): LNHNV, YYDKDF (reference sequence). The CDR3 contains 14 residues. Trimming cost V 3 bases and J 7 bases, with 13 bases left between them. The whole variable domain, filled in from reference TRBV15 and TRBJ2-1, reads DAMVIQNPRYQVTQFGKPVTLSCSQTLNHNVMYWYQQKSSQAPKLLFHYYDKDFNNEADTPDNFQSRRPNTSFCFLDIRSPGLGDTAMYLCATSREDGFNEQFFGPGTRLTVL.

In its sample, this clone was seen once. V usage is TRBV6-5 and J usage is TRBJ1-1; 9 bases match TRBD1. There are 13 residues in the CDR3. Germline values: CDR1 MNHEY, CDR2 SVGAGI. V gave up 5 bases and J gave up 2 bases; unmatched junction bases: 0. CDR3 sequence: CASSTGGNTEAFF. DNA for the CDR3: TGTGCCAGCAGTACAGGGGGCAACACTGAAGCTTTCTTT.

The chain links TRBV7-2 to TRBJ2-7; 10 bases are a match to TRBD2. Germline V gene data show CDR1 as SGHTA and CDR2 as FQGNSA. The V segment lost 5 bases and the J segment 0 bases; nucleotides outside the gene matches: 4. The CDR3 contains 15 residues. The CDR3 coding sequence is TGTGCCAGCAGCCAAGGACTAGCGGCCTCCTACGAGCAGTACTTC. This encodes CASSQGLAASYEQYF.

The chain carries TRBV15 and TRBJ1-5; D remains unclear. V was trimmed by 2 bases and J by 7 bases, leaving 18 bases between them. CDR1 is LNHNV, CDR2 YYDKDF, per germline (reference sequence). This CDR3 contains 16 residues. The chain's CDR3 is CATSRSWRERRQPQHF. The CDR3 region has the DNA TGTGCCACCAGCAGATCCTGGAGGGAAAGGAGACAGCCCCAGCATTTT.

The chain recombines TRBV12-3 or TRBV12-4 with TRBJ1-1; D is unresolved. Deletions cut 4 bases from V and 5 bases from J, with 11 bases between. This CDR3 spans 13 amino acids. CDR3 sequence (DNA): TGTGCCAGCAGTTGGCAGATTCGTACTGAAGCTTTCTTT. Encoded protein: CASSWQIRTEAFF.

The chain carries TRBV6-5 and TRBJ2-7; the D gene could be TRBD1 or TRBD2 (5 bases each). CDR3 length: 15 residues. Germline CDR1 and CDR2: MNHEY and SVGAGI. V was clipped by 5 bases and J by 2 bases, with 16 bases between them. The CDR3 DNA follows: TGTGCCAGCAGTCAGTTCCGGGACCGCACCTACGAGCAGTACTTC. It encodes CASSQFRDRTYEQYF.

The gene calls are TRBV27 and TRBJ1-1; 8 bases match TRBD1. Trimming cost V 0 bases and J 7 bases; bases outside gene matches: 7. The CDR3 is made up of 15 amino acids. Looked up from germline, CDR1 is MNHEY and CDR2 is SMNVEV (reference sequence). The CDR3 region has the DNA TGTGCCAGCAGTTTATCAAGCAGGGGGCGGGGTGAAGCTTTCTTT. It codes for CASSLSSRGRGEAFF.

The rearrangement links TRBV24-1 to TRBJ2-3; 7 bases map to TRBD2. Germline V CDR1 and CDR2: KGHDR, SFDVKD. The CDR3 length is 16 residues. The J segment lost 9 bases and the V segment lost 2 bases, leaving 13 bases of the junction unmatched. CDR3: CATSDSSKSPGGTQYF. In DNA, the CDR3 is TGTGCCACCAGTGATTCTTCCAAGAGCCCGGGAGGCACGCAGTATTTT.

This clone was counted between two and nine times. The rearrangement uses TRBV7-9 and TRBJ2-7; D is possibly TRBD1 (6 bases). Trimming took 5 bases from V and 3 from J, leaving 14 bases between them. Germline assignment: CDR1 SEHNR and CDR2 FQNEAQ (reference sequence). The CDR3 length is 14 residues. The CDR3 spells CASSEGDTYYEQYF. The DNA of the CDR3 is TGTGCCAGCAGCGAAGGGGACACCTACTACGAGCAGTACTTC.

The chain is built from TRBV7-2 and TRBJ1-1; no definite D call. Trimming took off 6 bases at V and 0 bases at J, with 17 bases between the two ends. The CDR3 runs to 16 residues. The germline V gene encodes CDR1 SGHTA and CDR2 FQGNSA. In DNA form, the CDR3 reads TGTGCCAGCAGTCGACTAACCGGACGCATGAACACTGAAGCTTTCTTT. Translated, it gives CASSRLTGRMNTEAFF. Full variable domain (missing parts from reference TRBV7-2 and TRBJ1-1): GAGVSQSPSNKVTEKGKDVELRCDPISGHTALYWYRQSLGQGLEFLIYFQGNSAPDKSGLPSDRFSAERTGGSVSTLTIQRTQQEDSAVYLCASSRLTGRMNTEAFFGQGTRLTVV.

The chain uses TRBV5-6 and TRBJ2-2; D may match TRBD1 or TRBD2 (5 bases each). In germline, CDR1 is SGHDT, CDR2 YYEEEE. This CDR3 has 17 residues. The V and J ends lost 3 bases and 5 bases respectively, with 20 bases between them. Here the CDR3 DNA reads TGTGCCAGCAGCTCCCTAGGGACGGCGAGGCGGACCGGGGAGCTGTTTTTT. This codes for CASSSLGTARRTGELFF.

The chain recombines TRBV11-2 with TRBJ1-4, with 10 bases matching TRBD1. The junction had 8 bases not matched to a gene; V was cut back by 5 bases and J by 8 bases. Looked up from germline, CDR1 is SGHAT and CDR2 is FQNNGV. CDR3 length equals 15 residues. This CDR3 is CASSRTGGSVEKLFF. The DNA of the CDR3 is TGTGCCAGCAGCCGGACAGGGGGAAGTGTAGAAAAACTGTTTTTT.

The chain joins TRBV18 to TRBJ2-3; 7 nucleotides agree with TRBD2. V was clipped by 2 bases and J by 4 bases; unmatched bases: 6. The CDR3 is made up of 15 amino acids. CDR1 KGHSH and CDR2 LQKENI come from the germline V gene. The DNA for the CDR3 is TGTGCCAGCTCACCAGTCAGGGAGGGTGCAGATACGCAGTATTTT. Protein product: CASSPVREGADTQYF.

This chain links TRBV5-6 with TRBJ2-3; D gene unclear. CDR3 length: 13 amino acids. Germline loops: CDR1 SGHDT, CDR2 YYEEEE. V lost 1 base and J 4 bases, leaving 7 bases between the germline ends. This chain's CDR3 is CASSLSLPDTQYF. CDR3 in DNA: TGTGCCAGCAGCTTGTCTCTGCCAGATACGCAGTATTTT.

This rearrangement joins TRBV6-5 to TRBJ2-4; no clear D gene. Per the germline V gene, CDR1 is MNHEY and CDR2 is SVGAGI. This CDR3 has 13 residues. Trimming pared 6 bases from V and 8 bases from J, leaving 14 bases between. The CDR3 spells CASRSLGSDIQYF. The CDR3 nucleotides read TGTGCCAGCAGGTCCCTGGGATCGGACATTCAGTACTTC.

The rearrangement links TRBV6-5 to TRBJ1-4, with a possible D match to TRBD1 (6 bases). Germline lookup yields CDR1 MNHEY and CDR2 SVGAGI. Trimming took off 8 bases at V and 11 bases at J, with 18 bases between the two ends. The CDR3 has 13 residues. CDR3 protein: CASGRYRDGKLFF. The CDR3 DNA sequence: TGTGCCAGCGGTCGCTACAGGGACGGCAAACTGTTTTTT.

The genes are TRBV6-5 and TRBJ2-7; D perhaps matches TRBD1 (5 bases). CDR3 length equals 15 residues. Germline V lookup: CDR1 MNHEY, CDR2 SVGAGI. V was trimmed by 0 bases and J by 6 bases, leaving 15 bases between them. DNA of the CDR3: TGTGCCAGCAGTTACTCGGGGTTATGGGGCCGCGAGCAGTACTTC. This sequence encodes CASSYSGLWGREQYF.